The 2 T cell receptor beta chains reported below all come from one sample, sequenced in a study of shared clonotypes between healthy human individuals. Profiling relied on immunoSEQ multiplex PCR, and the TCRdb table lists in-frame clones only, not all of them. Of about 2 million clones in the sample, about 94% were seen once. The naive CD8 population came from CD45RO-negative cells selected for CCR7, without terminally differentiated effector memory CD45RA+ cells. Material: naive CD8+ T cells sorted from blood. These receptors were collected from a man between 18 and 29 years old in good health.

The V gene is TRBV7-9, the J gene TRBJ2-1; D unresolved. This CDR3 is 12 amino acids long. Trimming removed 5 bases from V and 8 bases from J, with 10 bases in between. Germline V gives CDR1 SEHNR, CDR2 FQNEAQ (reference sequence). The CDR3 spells CASSQDGYEQFF. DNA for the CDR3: TGTGCCAGCAGCCAGGACGGGTATGAGCAGTTCTTC.

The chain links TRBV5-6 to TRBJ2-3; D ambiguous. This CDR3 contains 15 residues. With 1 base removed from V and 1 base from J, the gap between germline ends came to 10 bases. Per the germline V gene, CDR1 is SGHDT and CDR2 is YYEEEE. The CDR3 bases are TGTGCCAGCAGCTTGAAAGGTGGCGGCACAGATACGCAGTATTTT. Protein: CASSLKGGGTDTQYF.